This T cell receptor (beta chain) stems from a study of identical twins. It was template switching that added a universal primer site, and there were unique molecular identifiers on the cDNA. TCRdb ran MiXCR on the 5' RACE reads and lists one entry per CDR3 protein. The data contain about 470,000 distinct CDR3 sequences, approximately 24% of them singletons. The CDR3 is 12 residues long. Trimming stripped 0 bases from V and 6 bases from J, with 8 bases between. Germline V gene data show CDR1 as SQVTM and CDR2 as ANQGSEA. These data also formed part of another study, on T cells expressing NK-cell markers. That paper notes: Four donors likewise had their CD3+CD56-NKG2C+ fraction led by these clonotypes.

The source of this sequence is a woman under 30 in good health. V usage is TRBV29-1 and J usage is TRBJ1-2; a possible D gene is TRBD1 (5 bases). The sample comprised CD4+ T cells sorted from blood. CDR3 residues: CSVEEWGDGYTF. The CDR3 nucleotides are TGCAGCGTTGAAGAGTGGGGCGATGGCTACACCTTC.